These T cell receptor beta chains were read from a single sample in a study of CDR3 diversity in severe acne. TCRdb itself ran the PCR reads through MiXCR, one entry per CDR3 protein. Here the sample spans 89,000 or so distinct CDR3 sequences, 45% to 55% being singletons. Sequenced input: blood. The receptors were gathered from a male donor in good health, serving as a control. Each CDR3 is given with its conserved first and last residue. The order of the fields is J gene, V gene, D gene, CDR3 protein. D genes are given only for firm matches.

J: -
V: TRBV2
D: TRBD2
CDR3: CASREGLGGETQYF

J: TRBJ1-6
V: TRBV7-9
D: -
CDR3: CASSLDTSPLHF

J: TRBJ1-2
V: TRBV14
D: -
CDR3: CASSPDVYYGYTF

J: TRBJ2-5
V: TRBV11-2
D: -
CDR3: CASSLGSAVGQETQYF

J: TRBJ2-5
V: TRBV7-3
D: -
CDR3: CASSLGSVGNQETQYF

J: TRBJ2-5
V: TRBV29-1
D: -
CDR3: CSVRDTNLETQYF

J: TRBJ2-5
V: TRBV7-3
D: TRBD1
CDR3: CASSATGTALTQYF

J: TRBJ1-2
V: TRBV20-1
D: -
CDR3: CSARAAEGSDYGYTF

J: TRBJ1-1
V: TRBV5-1
D: -
CDR3: CVSSGQYGTEAFF

J: TRBJ2-7
V: TRBV2
D: -
CDR3: CATSSYEQYF

J: TRBJ2-2
V: TRBV27
D: -
CDR3: CASSLADSLNTGELFF

J: TRBJ1-6
V: TRBV19
D: -
CDR3: CASSQRMGDRSPLHF

J: TRBJ2-5
V: TRBV7-9
D: -
CDR3: CASSDSGNGQETQYF

J: TRBJ1-1
V: TRBV12-3/TRBV12-4
D: -
CDR3: CASSTGTLNTEAFF

J: TRBJ2-1
V: TRBV9
D: -
CDR3: CASSVAPDTNETGGGFNEQFF

J: TRBJ2-5
V: TRBV20-1
D: -
CDR3: CSARDRSGTQYF

J: TRBJ1-2
V: TRBV4-2
D: -
CDR3: CASSQATGAEAYGYTF

J: TRBJ2-1
V: TRBV4-3
D: TRBD2
CDR3: CASSQILAGGSEQFF

J: TRBJ2-7
V: TRBV19
D: TRBD1
CDR3: CASSNWGTGSYEQYF

J: TRBJ2-7
V: TRBV7-3
D: TRBD1
CDR3: CASSLLGQGGEQYF

J: TRBJ1-2
V: TRBV7-9
D: -
CDR3: CASPDSLNYGYTF

J: TRBJ2-5
V: TRBV7-9
D: -
CDR3: CASSFSGYLEETQYF

J: TRBJ2-3
V: TRBV20-1
D: -
CDR3: CSARDTSTDTQYF

J: TRBJ2-3
V: TRBV7-3
D: -
CDR3: CASSSASETDTQYF

J: TRBJ2-5
V: TRBV25-1
D: TRBD2
CDR3: CASSDSGTSGRKETQYF